This T cell receptor beta chain was identified during a study of blood T cell repertoires in COVID-19. Study-wide background: PBMCs, B-cell-depleted T cells, or T cells were the source of the cDNA or gDNA that made up the material.

V was cut by 5 bases and J by 4 bases, with 15 bases left in between. CDR3 length: 15 residues. CDR1 is MDHEN and CDR2 is SYDVKM in the germline V gene. Measured with immunoSEQ multiplex PCR; TCRdb has only the in-frame clones, and not every one. The table has about 170,000 clones, just under 90% seen once. The sequence came from a man aged 18 to 29 with active or convalescent COVID-19. Sequenced: peripheral blood. This chain uses TRBV28 with TRBJ2-1, with unresolved D. CDR3 DNA sequence: TGTGCCAGCAGTACAACAAGCACAGTTTACAATGAGCAGTTCTTC. Translated: CASSTTSTVYNEQFF.